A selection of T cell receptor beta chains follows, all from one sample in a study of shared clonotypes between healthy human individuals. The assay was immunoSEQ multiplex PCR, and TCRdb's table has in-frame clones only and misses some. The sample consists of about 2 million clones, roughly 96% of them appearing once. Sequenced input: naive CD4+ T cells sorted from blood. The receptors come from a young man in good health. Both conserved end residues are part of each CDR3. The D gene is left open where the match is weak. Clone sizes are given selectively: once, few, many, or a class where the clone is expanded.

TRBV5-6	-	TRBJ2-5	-	CASSLGRSETQYF	TGTGCCAGCAGCTTGGGACGGTCAGAGACCCAGTACTTC
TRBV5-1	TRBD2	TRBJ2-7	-	CASSPAGTSGSYEQYF	TGCGCCAGCAGCCCTGCCGGGACTAGCGGCTCCTACGAGCAGTACTTC
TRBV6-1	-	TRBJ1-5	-	CASAVGVGPQHF	TGTGCCAGCGCGGTCGGGGTCGGGCCCCAGCATTTT
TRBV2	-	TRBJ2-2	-	CASRPGTLNTGELFF	TGTGCCAGCAGGCCCGGGACTCTAAACACCGGGGAGCTGTTTTTT
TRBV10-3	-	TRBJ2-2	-	CAIGGHANTGELFF	TGTGCCATCGGTGGACACGCGAACACCGGGGAGCTGTTTTTT
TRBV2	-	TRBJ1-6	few	CASSESAYNSPLHF	TGTGCCAGCAGTGAGAGTGCCTATAATTCACCCCTCCACTTT
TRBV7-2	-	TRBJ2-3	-	CASSYRVWGTDTQYF	TGTGCCAGCAGCTACAGGGTTTGGGGCACAGATACGCAGTATTTT
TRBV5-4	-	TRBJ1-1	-	CASSPGRRDTEAFF	TGTGCCAGCAGCCCGGGACGTCGTGACACTGAAGCTTTCTTT
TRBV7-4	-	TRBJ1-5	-	CASSLQVGPQHF	TGTGCCAGCAGCCTTCAAGTAGGGCCCCAGCATTTT
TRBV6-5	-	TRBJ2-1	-	CASSRDTVYNEQFF	TGTGCCAGCAGCCGGGACACCGTCTACAATGAGCAGTTCTTC
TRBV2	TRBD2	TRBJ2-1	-	CASSFERGVYGNEQFF	TGTGCCAGCAGCTTCGAGCGGGGGGTCTATGGGAATGAGCAGTTCTTC
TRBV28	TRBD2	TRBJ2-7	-	CASSLSSGDYEQYF	TGTGCCAGCAGTTTATCTAGCGGGGATTACGAGCAGTACTTC
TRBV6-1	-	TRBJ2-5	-	CASSEGRRVEGETQYF	TGTGCCAGCAGTGAAGGGAGGAGGGTGGAGGGAGAGACCCAGTACTTC
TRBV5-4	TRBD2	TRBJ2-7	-	CASSPKGLAGYEQYF	TGTGCCAGCAGCCCCAAAGGACTAGCGGGCTACGAGCAGTACTTC
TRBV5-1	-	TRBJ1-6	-	CASSPGGTSYNSPLHF	TGCGCCAGCAGCCCGGGGGGCACCTCCTATAATTCACCCCTCCACTTT
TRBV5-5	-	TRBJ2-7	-	CASSTTAGTYEQYF	TGTGCCAGCAGCACGACTGCCGGGACCTACGAGCAGTACTTC
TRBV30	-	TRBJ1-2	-	CAWIPSWDLISPYYGYTF	TGTGCCTGGATCCCGTCCTGGGACCTGATCTCCCCTTACTATGGCTACACCTTC
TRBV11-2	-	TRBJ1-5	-	CASSLAGGSNQPQHF	TGTGCCAGCAGCTTAGCTGGGGGTAGCAATCAGCCCCAGCATTTT
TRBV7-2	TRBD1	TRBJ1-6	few	CASTISGTVNSPLHF	TGTGCCAGCACCATATCCGGGACAGTGAATTCACCCCTCCACTTT
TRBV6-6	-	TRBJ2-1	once	CASSYFAGSSYNEQFF	TGTGCCAGCAGTTACTTTGCGGGGAGCTCCTACAATGAGCAGTTCTTC
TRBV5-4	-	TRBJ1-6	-	CAFGSGDSPLHF	TGTGCCTTCGGGAGTGGAGATTCACCCCTCCACTTT
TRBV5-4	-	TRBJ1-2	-	CASSGVDGYTF	TGTGCCAGCAGCGGGGTGGATGGCTACACCTTC
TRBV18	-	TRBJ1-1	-	CASSLSMNTEAFF	TGTGCCAGCTCACTCTCCATGAACACTGAAGCTTTCTTT
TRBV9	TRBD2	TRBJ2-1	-	CASSVVGAGGEQFF	TGTGCCAGCAGCGTAGTTGGAGCGGGAGGGGAGCAGTTCTTC
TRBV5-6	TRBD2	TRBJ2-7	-	CASSSRRGFHEQYF	TGTGCCAGCAGCTCCCGGCGGGGGTTTCACGAGCAGTACTTC
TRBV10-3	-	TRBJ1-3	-	CAISEGGSGNTIYF	TGTGCCATCAGTGAGGGGGGCTCTGGAAACACCATATATTTT
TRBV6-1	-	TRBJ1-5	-	CASSPTGSNQPQHF	TGTGCCAGCAGCCCCACAGGGAGCAATCAGCCCCAGCATTTT
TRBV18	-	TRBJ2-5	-	CASSPSGQGVFETQYF	TGTGCCAGCTCACCGTCCGGACAAGGGGTTTTCGAGACCCAGTACTTC
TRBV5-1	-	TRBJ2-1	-	CASSLEENWGYNEQFF	TGCGCCAGCAGCTTGGAAGAGAACTGGGGCTACAATGAGCAGTTCTTC
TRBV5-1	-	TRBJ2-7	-	CASSPGKVPGDSYEQYF	TGCGCCAGCAGCCCGGGGAAGGTGCCGGGAGATTCCTACGAGCAGTACTTC
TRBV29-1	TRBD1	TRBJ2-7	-	CSVENRGYEQYF	TGCAGCGTTGAAAACAGGGGCTACGAGCAGTACTTC
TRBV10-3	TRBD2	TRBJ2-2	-	CAISFHGTSGVNTGELFF	TGTGCCATCAGTTTCCACGGGACTAGCGGGGTGAACACCGGGGAGCTGTTTTTT
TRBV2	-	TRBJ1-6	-	CASTGWGGGNSPLHF	TGTGCCAGCACCGGCTGGGGGGGCGGTAATTCACCCCTCCACTTT
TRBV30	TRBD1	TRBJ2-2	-	CAWSRQGTGELFF	TGTGCCTGGAGTCGACAGGGAACCGGGGAGCTGTTTTTT
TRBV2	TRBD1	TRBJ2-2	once	CASRFRQGVAELFF	TGTGCCAGCAGATTCAGACAGGGGGTAGCGGAGCTGTTTTTT
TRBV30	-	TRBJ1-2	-	CAWGGGDYGYTF	TGTGCCTGGGGAGGGGGAGACTATGGCTACACCTTC
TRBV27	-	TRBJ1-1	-	CASSSWGKNTEAFF	TGTGCCAGCAGTTCTTGGGGTAAGAACACTGAAGCTTTCTTT
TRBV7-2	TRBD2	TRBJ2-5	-	CASSLSSGSQETQYF	TGTGCCAGCAGCTTGTCTAGCGGTAGCCAAGAGACCCAGTACTTC
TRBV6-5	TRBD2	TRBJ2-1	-	CASSLTSGPYNEQFF	TGTGCCAGCAGTTTGACTAGCGGTCCCTACAATGAGCAGTTCTTC
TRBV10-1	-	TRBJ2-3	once	CASSPRGVGLGDTQYF	TGCGCCAGCAGCCCACGTGGGGTCGGTTTGGGAGATACGCAGTATTTT